Listed here are 8 T cell receptor beta chains from one sample, sequenced in a study of blood T cells in healthy people across ages. A second PCR, run for about 7 to 11 cycles, used a sample-barcoded 5' primer plus a J-beta primer mix. TCRdb itself ran the 5' RACE reads through MiXCR, one entry per CDR3 protein. The sample has around 2 million distinct CDR3 sequences, about two fifths seen once; the top ten hold around 23%. The sequencing sample was made of blood. The receptors shown here come from a human donor in good health.

The chain combines TRBV5-1 with TRBJ1-1, with D perhaps matching TRBD1 (5 bases). This CDR3 contains 14 residues. Germline CDR1 is SGHRS and CDR2 is YFSETQ. Trimming shortened V by 6 bases and J by 8 bases, and 20 bases separated the two germline ends. The CDR3 bases are TGCGCCAGCACCGCGGTGGACACCCGGTTAGAAGCTTTCTTT. The encoded protein is CASTAVDTRLEAFF.

This clonotype showed up just a few times. The V and J genes are TRBV4-1 and TRBJ2-5; D gene ambiguous. The V gene's germline CDR1 is MGHRA and CDR2 YSYEKL. CDR3 length: 13 amino acids. Trimming took off 4 bases at V and 3 bases at J, with 9 bases between the two ends. Written as DNA, the CDR3 is TGCGCCAGCAGCCCGGACCTTGAAGAGACCCAGTACTTC. It yields the protein CASSPDLEETQYF.

Only a few counts were recorded for this clonotype. At one of its ends the junction is not consistent with the germline gene, which may arise from a read error. The chain couples TRBV7-7 to TRBJ2-5; 8 bases are a match to TRBD2. The CDR3 contains 13 residues. CDR1 and CDR2 (germline): SSHAT, FNYEAQ (reference sequence). In DNA, the CDR3 is TGTGCTAGCAGCCCTAGCGGTAGCGGGGCCCAGTACTTC. Its protein product is CASSPSGSGAQYF.

The V gene is TRBV14, the J gene TRBJ1-6; 9 bases fit TRBD1. Per germline, CDR1 SGHDN and CDR2 FVKESK. The CDR3 totals 16 residues. Trimming cost V 4 bases and J 9 bases; bases outside gene matches: 10. The CDR3 here is CASSRSGQGSTSPLHF. Written as DNA, the CDR3 is TGTGCCAGCAGCCGATCGGGACAGGGCAGTACTTCACCCCTCCACTTT.

There are a few counts of this clonotype. V and J are TRBV7-9 and TRBJ2-4; perhaps TRBD2 as D (6 bases). In germline, CDR1 is SEHNR, CDR2 FQNEAQ (reference sequence). There are 14 residues in the CDR3. Between the trimmed V and J ends, which lost 3 bases and 6 bases, there was a span of 12 bases. This CDR3 reads CASSLRRDGNIQYF. The CDR3 DNA is TGTGCCAGCAGCTTGAGGAGGGACGGAAACATTCAGTACTTC.

The rearrangement joins TRBV12-3 or TRBV12-4 to TRBJ1-1; tentative D call: TRBD1 (5 bases). CDR3 length: 17 residues. V lost 5 bases and J 4 bases, leaving 23 bases between the germline ends. CDR3 DNA sequence: TGTGCCAGCAGTCCATATGCCCAACACAGGAGAGGCACTGAAGCTTTCTTT. The encoded protein is CASSPYAQHRRGTEAFF.

This chain uses TRBV7-9 with TRBJ1-1; D is perhaps TRBD1 (6 bases). V lost 5 bases and J lost 10, with 20 bases in between. The CDR3 contains 14 residues. Germline loops: CDR1 SEHNR, CDR2 FQNEAQ (reference sequence). The CDR3: CASSLGRGSLVAFF. CDR3 sequence (DNA): TGTGCCAGCAGCCTCGGGAGGGGGTCTCTCGTAGCTTTCTTT.

The CDR3 here is CASSRPGGPLGTQYF. CDR3 bases: TGTGCCAGCAGTCGCCCGGGGGGGCCCCTCGGTACGCAGTATTTT. This chain links TRBV12-3 or TRBV12-4 with TRBJ2-3; 8 bases line up with TRBD2. Germline trimming cut 5 bases from V and 8 bases from J; bases unmatched to any gene: 12. CDR3 length: 15 residues.